The entry that follows covers one TCR beta chain sequence. The antigen remains undetermined. The CDR3 covers 16 residues. V was clipped by 3 bases and J by 7 bases; unmatched bases: 10. This sample was included in a study of blood T cells in healthy people across ages. The study's findings and limits: Estimated diversity, derived from one million T cells, was regarded as an underestimate. Roughly linear age-related decline in beta diversity appeared, significant by age approximately 40. The donors' CMV status was not determined, possibly confounding changes in expanded clonotypes.

Through a sample-barcoded 5' primer and a J-beta primer mix, a second PCR was run for about 6 to 11 cycles. Using its own MiXCR run on the 5' RACE reads, TCRdb lists one record per CDR3 protein. Of 250,000 to 300,000 distinct CDR3 sequences listed, roughly 26% are singletons. The origin of this receptor is a woman in her sixties or seventies in good health. Sequencing input: blood. V and J are TRBV12-3 or TRBV12-4 and TRBJ1-4; 8 bases are a match to TRBD1. The CDR3 bases are TGTGCCAGCAGTTTGAAGTTAGGACAGGGATCTGAAAAACTGTTTTTT. Amino acids: CASSLKLGQGSEKLFF.